The text below deals with one T cell receptor beta chain. Generated by immunoSEQ multiplex PCR, the TCRdb table keeps only in-frame clones and is missing some. Of more than 90,000 clones listed, roughly nine tenths are singletons. The data were obtained in a study of blood T cell repertoires in COVID-19. The CDR3 sequence is 16 residues long. J gave up 10 bases and V 5 bases, and 14 bases lay outside the gene matches. Germline V lookup: CDR1 SGHVS, CDR2 FNYEAQ. The sequence came from a man in his fifties or sixties with acute or convalescent COVID-19. Specimen: peripheral blood. The rearrangement joins TRBV7-6 to TRBJ1-4, with 9 bases that match TRBD1. The CDR3 DNA reads as TGTGCCAGCAGCCCTCCTAAAGACAGGGGGATGGGAAAACTGTTTTTT. It translates to CASSPPKDRGMGKLFF.